The following is a T cell receptor beta chain sequence with its context. Its target antigen remains unknown. Qualities for individual bases were not recorded, and no much larger clone is one base off. The record originates from a study of cytomegalovirus exposure and HLA in healthy donors (dated by TCRdb to the late 2010s). In terms of the full investigation: According to an earlier analysis of a few hundred of the donors, about 190 million T cells yielded approximately 120 million unique TCR beta sequences and 276 Gb of sequence data. Around 320 gigabases of sequencing data and approximately 93 million unique TCR sequences were included in an early release covering several hundred HLA-typed donors. Of the roughly 430 genotyped donors, 65% to 90% fell in the genetic ancestry cluster associated with self-reported Caucasian donors. The aim of the study was to test whether cataloging public T cell receptors could identify signatures of past pathogen exposure. The T cell repertoires of around 670 subjects were profiled by immunosequencing and related to cytomegalovirus serostatus. Besides the first cohort of roughly 700 subjects, a separate validation cohort made up of 120 different subjects was used. The study combined high-throughput TCR immunosequencing, statistical association of individual TCRs with disease status, and machine learning to predict cytomegalovirus infection status. In a later analysis, previously published TCR beta repertoires from 550 to 750 donors were re-analyzed and high-resolution HLA genotyping was added so that TCR occurrence patterns could be studied. The later analysis used no new phenotypic data to find candidate immune exposures, relying instead on TCR beta sequences and their occurrence across donors. An earlier analysis of approximately 630 of the donors applied high-throughput TCR beta sequencing to assess whether each TCR beta V gene segment acted as functional or pseudogenic. Donor age, sex, ethnicity and CMV serostatus were collected together with the repertoire data. A later genetic analysis used genome-wide SNP genotypes for about 65% of the 666 donors, treating that subset as a discovery cohort. Every discovery cohort repertoire had been produced on one sequencing platform. Class I and class II HLA loci were covered by the typing at four-digit resolution. Typing coverage differed by locus: A, B, C, DRB1 and DQB1 were typed in roughly 620-640 donors, DQA1 in about 500, DPA1 in 600 to 610, and DPB1 in 450 to 480. Because of strong linkage in the cohort, a handful of DR-DQ haplotypes were treated as single units for association and clustering. Among around 400 genotyped donors of the cohort, an average of about 240,000 unique TCR beta nucleotide sequences was sequenced per donor, of which roughly 17% were non-productive.

In total, about 650 healthy bone marrow donors made up the cohort. Cohort members were all nominally healthy when sampled, although unrecorded immune exposures were likely present. Of the 710 or so cohort members, 250 to 300 had a positive CMV serostatus and 350 to 450 had a negative one, while no CMV serostatus was recorded for the donor. Each donor provided a peripheral blood sample, and peripheral blood mononuclear cells were used for TCR beta sequencing. The Qiagen DNeasy Blood Extraction Kit was used to extract genomic DNA from the blood cell samples. Counted from cysteine to phenylalanine, this CDR3 has 13 amino acids. The retained sequence is limited to the CDR3, 39 bases, with the frame set at the first base. As encoded in the germline V gene, CDR1 is MNHEY while CDR2 is SVGAGI. V was cut back by 4 bases and J by 1 base, leaving a gap of 7 bases between them. Broad study findings and their caveats: The authors suggested that the approach could potentially be generalized to other disease states and immunological phenotypes. HLA typing was unavailable for some donors at each locus, so association tests used only the typed subset. A later analysis found that most CMV-associated TCR beta chains appeared HLA-restricted, with HLA associations seemingly driven largely by CMV exposure. Several of the top co-occurrence clusters appeared to be linked to parvovirus B19, influenza, CMV and Epstein-Barr virus, according to a later analysis. Compared with equally common non-associated chains, HLA-associated TCR beta chains in a later analysis were more clonally expanded and had lower generation probabilities. Broadly in line with IMGT annotations, most TCR beta V segments showed up in productive rearrangements about 90% or about 30% of the time in an earlier analysis of several hundred of the donors. A later analysis found that TCR association rates varied across HLA loci, with DRB1 alleles showing the most associated TCRs and HLA-C alleles the fewest. Linkage disequilibrium might explain the correlated functional status among segregating V segments, but an unknown experimental factor could not be ruled out. This cohort had only TCR beta chains sequenced, and the lack of alpha or paired-chain data limited which features could be detected. A total of 150 to 200 TCR beta chains were listed by the study as associated with cytomegalovirus. A few of the identified cytomegalovirus-associated TCR beta chains were confirmed in vitro to be specific for cytomegalovirus antigens. Most TCR sequences were seen in very few donors, while some public TCRs were found in many individuals. The sequencing pipeline was judged likely to have produced a cluster of highly shared sequence variants as a technical artifact. A further reported finding was that TCR beta sequences accurately predicted the HLA-A and HLA-B alleles for most subjects in the first cohort. Because the 87-base-pair reads could not distinguish some IMGT-functional V segments, including TRBV6-2 and TRBV6-3, those segments were excluded. The presence/absence analyses assumed that sequencing depth was roughly uniform across donors, and that assumption may not be true. An association between a missense DCLRE1C variant and V-gene and J-gene trimming of TCR beta chains was found in a later genetic analysis and replicated in an independent cohort. The earlier analysis of almost 600 of the donors excluded 15 to 20 rarely observed V segments, including chromosome 9 orphons, because counts were too low. For the cohort, immune exposure information was limited to CMV serostatus. A later genetic analysis reported fewer N-insertions in productive TCRs among donors in an Asian-associated ancestry cluster than the roughly 620-donor mean. When HLA alleles, especially DR and DQ, strongly co-occurred, TCR associations were difficult to assign to individual alleles. The classifier was reported to diagnose cytomegalovirus status with high specificity and sensitivity in both the original and validation cohorts. A later analysis associated about 17,000 TCR beta sequences with specific HLA alleles at a false discovery rate of 0.05.

Receptor libraries were prepared by the immunoSEQ multiplex PCR assay. The multiplex PCR relied on a mix of 60 forward primers for TCR Vbeta segments and 13 reverse primers for TCR Jbeta segments. Amplification of the CDR3 region of rearranged TCR beta genes was performed with a multiplex PCR assay on genomic DNA. On the Illumina HiSeq System, the amplified TCR beta libraries were sequenced as 87-base-pair reads. Processing in the source paper ran as follows. Across the roughly 600 repertoires, a later analysis counted 80 million or so unique TCR beta chains, roughly 11 million of which were shared by at least two donors. To remove PCR and sequencing errors, raw reads were error-corrected and collapsed into unique sequences using a nearest-neighbor algorithm that merged closely related sequences. Alignment of CDR3 sequences to IMGT reference sequences was used to assign V, D and J gene segments. For a sequence to be retained, a match of at least six nucleotides to both a V gene segment and a J gene segment was required. A rearrangement was called productive if the CDR3 had no stop codons and remained in frame with V and J, and every other rearrangement was called non-productive. Following IMGT convention, CDR3 was defined as the stretch from the second conserved V-encoded cysteine up to the conserved J-encoded phenylalanine. The earlier analysis of some 550 of the donors excluded any sequence lacking an unambiguous match to a single V gene segment. In an earlier analysis of several hundred of the donors, V segments were called functional above 56.7% productive rearrangements and were called segregating when the between-donor standard deviation exceeded 5%. A statistical classification framework was developed to diagnose cytomegalovirus status using the catalog of TCR beta chain sequences. V and J gene assignment, in a later analysis, came from comparing TCR nucleotide sequences with IMGT/GENE-DB human TR gene sequences. In a later analysis, CDR3 sequences and most-parsimonious VDJ recombination scenarios were assigned using the TCRdist pipeline. A later analysis defined each TCR beta chain by its CDR3 amino acid sequence plus V-gene family, and excluded reads lacking a unique V-gene family. A later analysis removed 592 highly shared, low-generation-probability nucleotide sequences to deal with suspected cross-contamination and a sequencing artifact. In a later analysis, a clonal expansion index was calculated for each public chain from normalized within-repertoire ranks of inferred template counts. In a later analysis, generation probabilities were computed using a VDJ recombination model fitted to out-of-frame rearrangements, and the results were checked against IGoR. A later analysis scored TCR-TCR, TCR-HLA and TCR-CMV co-occurrence with hypergeometric tests, applying a repertoire-size bias correction to TCR pairs. In a later analysis, false discovery rates were estimated by permuting HLA or CMV assignments 20 times. A later analysis grouped co-occurring TCRs with DBSCAN, adding TCRdist sequence similarity when clustering within HLA-allele-positive subsets. For co-occurrence clustering, repertoires with fewer than 30,000 or more than 120,000 public chains were excluded, along with a handful of repertoires with anomalous nucleotide sharing. In its TCRdb copy, this immuneACCESS table keeps in-frame sequences only and misses some clones. Where compared with another copy, unresolved V genes explain less than half of these, and the others have no known cause. V, J and clone size derive from that table, while D and trimming were established from the DNA sequence. Counted in this sample were 100,000 to 150,000 clones; about 80% of them appeared once. Over 1% of the sample is in the top ten clones.

This chain is built from TRBV6-5 and TRBJ1-1, and TRBD1 may be the D gene, going by 5 matching bases. The sample consisted of PBMCs. The receptor's source is a human donor in good health. Here the CDR3 is given as CASSSGQNTEAFF. The nucleotide sequence is TGTGCCAGCAGTTCTGGACAGAACACTGAAGCTTTCTTT.